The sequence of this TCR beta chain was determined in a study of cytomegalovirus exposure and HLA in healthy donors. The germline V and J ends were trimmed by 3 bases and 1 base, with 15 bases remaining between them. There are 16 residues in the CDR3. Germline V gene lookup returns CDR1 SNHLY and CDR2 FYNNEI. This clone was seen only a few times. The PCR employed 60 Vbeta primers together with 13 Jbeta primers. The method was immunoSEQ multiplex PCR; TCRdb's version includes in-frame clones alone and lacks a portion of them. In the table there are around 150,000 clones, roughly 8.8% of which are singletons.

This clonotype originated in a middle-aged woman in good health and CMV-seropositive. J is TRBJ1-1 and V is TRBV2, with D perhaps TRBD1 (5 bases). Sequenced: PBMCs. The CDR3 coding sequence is TGTGCCAGCAGTGATACCTTGACAGTCACGAACACTGAAGCTTTCTTT. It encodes CASSDTLTVTNTEAFF.